This passage covers 15 T cell receptor beta chains from one sample sequenced in a study of beta chain features in type 1 diabetes. Antigens of these TCRs are unknown. Study findings and constraints: Among patients with Type 1 diabetes, TCRB CDR3s were moderately but significantly shorter in every one of the four CD4+ subsets.

Reverse transcription of all isolated RNA meant that expressed TCRB transcripts were sequenced. The assay was immunoSEQ multiplex PCR, and TCRdb's table has in-frame clones only and misses some. Among 250,000 or so clones listed, 14% were seen once. Input material: naive CD4+ T cells from blood. Receptor source: a man aged 25-45 years with type 1 diabetes.

This clone was seen a few times. Other DNA sequences in the same sample also yield this CDR3. The CDR3 nucleotides read TGCAGCGTTGTAGGAGGGACGGGCTATGGCTACACCTTC. It is translated as CSVVGGTGYGYTF. The gene calls are TRBV29-1 and TRBJ1-2; D may be TRBD1 (5 bases). The CDR3 runs to 13 residues. V was clipped by 4 bases and J by 4 bases, with 13 bases between them. CDR1 and CDR2 (germline): SQVTM, ANQGSEA.

The chain carries TRBV29-1 and TRBJ2-1, with 11 positions matching TRBD2. Germline values: CDR1 SQVTM, CDR2 ANQGSEA. This CDR3 has 19 residues. CDR3 amino acids: CGYYPGLAGVGSPYNEQFF. DNA of the CDR3: TGCGGATACTATCCAGGACTAGCGGGCGTCGGATCCCCCTACAATGAGCAGTTCTTC.

This clone occurred a few times. This rearrangement joins TRBV5-1 to TRBJ2-6, with 7 positions matching TRBD1. V dropped 7 bases and J dropped 0; count of bases not matched to a gene: 4. This CDR3 has 15 amino acids. The V gene's germline CDR1 is SGHRS and CDR2 YFSETQ. The CDR3 nucleotides are TGCGCCAGCCTGGGACAGTTCTCTGGGGCCAACGTCCTGACTTTC. Translated: CASLGQFSGANVLTF. Drawing the rest from reference TRBV5-1 and TRBJ2-6, the complete variable domain is KAGVTQTPRYLIKTRGQQVTLSCSPISGHRSVSWYQQTPGQGLQFLFEYFSETQRNKGNFPGRFSGRQFSNSRSEMNVSTLELGDSALYLCASLGQFSGANVLTFGAGSRLTVL.

This clone was seen only a few times. This chain connects TRBV23-1 to TRBJ2-7, with TRBD1 matching 8 bases. TRBV23-1 is an ORF for which the function is uncertain. V lost 1 base and J lost 4; bases outside the gene matches: 18. CDR3 length equals 19 residues. CDR3 coding DNA: TGCGCCAGCAGTCAATACCTCCCTTACCGGACAGGGAATCGATACGAGCAGTACTTC. Translated: CASSQYLPYRTGNRYEQYF.

The chain is built from TRBV6-1 and TRBJ1-5; weak D call: TRBD1 (6 bases). V lost 6 bases and J 5 bases, leaving 14 bases between the germline ends. The CDR3 extends over 14 amino acids. CDR1 and CDR2 (germline): MNHNS, SASEGT. CDR3 sequence (DNA): TGTGCCAGCAGAGTCCTTGGGGGCCATCAGCCCCAGCATTTT. Protein product: CASRVLGGHQPQHF.

The genes are TRBV6-6 and TRBJ1-1; no definite D call. The germline V gene encodes CDR1 MNHNY and CDR2 SVGAGI (reference sequence). CDR3 length: 13 residues. The ends were cut back, 5 bases at V and 3 bases at J, with 10 bases in the middle. This CDR3 is CASSRAEDTEAFF. CDR3 DNA sequence: TGTGCCAGCAGTCGGGCGGAGGACACTGAAGCTTTCTTT.

This clone was detected only a few times. The rearrangement uses TRBV11-1 and TRBJ2-5, with TRBD2 matching over 9 bases. The trim removed 6 bases at V and 6 bases at J, leaving 11 bases unmatched. Germline CDR1 and CDR2: SGHAT and FQDESV (reference sequence). CDR3 length equals 15 residues. The CDR3 sequence is CASRVAGEGQKTQYF. The DNA for the CDR3 is TGTGCCAGCAGAGTAGCGGGAGAGGGTCAAAAGACCCAGTACTTC. Full variable domain (missing parts from reference TRBV11-1 and TRBJ2-5): EAEVAQSPRYKITEKSQAVAFWCDPISGHATLYWYRQILGQGPELLVQFQDESVVDDSQLPKDRFSAERLKGVDSTLKIQPAELGDSAMYLCASRVAGEGQKTQYFGPGTRLLVL.

The gene calls are TRBV19 and TRBJ1-2, with D unresolved. Germline V gives CDR1 LNHDA, CDR2 SQIVND (reference sequence). The germline V and J ends were trimmed by 4 bases and 2 bases, with 8 bases remaining between them. This CDR3 has 13 residues. CDR3 in amino acids: CASSTPGNYGYTF. The CDR3 DNA reads as TGTGCCAGTAGTACTCCCGGGAACTATGGCTACACCTTC. The variable domain in full, with the rest retrieved from reference TRBV19 and TRBJ1-2, is DGGITQSPKYLFRKEGQNVTLSCEQNLNHDAMYWYRQDPGQGLRLIYYSQIVNDFQKGDIAEGYSVSREKKESFPLTVTSAQKNPTAFYLCASSTPGNYGYTFGSGTRLTVV.

The chain combines TRBV30 with TRBJ1-6, with D unresolved. The CDR3 length is 15 residues. Germline CDR1 reads GTSNPN; CDR2 reads SVGIG (reference sequence). Trimming removed 3 bases at V and 11 bases at J, with 20 bases between. The CDR3 sequence is CAWSALPRGGTPLHF. CDR3 sequence (DNA): TGTGCCTGGAGCGCCCTGCCCCGCGGTGGTACACCCCTCCACTTT.

The table lists this clone with a few counts. The J gene is TRBJ1-5, the V gene TRBV2, with D perhaps TRBD1 (6 bases). Germline V gives CDR1 SNHLY, CDR2 FYNNEI. V shed 4 bases and J shed 5 bases, with 18 bases lying between them. The length of the CDR3 is 16 residues. The DNA of the CDR3 is TGTGCCAGCAGTGGGGGCCCCGGGACACCTTATCAGCCCCAGCATTTT. As protein: CASSGGPGTPYQPQHF.

V and J are TRBV18 and TRBJ2-1; 8 bases fit TRBD2. Germline V CDR1 and CDR2: KGHSH, LQKENI. The CDR3 contains 16 residues. V trimming: 2 bases; J trimming: 7 bases; junction bases outside the gene matches: 10. In DNA form, the CDR3 reads TGTGCCAGCTCACCATCCCCTAGCGGGTCCGGGAATGAGCAGTTCTTC. It codes for CASSPSPSGSGNEQFF.

This clone appeared a few times. This sequence joins TRBV29-1 and TRBJ2-3; TRBD1 agrees at 8 bases. J lost 0 bases, V lost 0 bases, and 11 bases had no gene match. The CDR3 runs 18 residues. Germline V gene sequence: CDR1 SQVTM, CDR2 ANQGSEA. In nucleotides, the CDR3 is TGCAGCGTTGAAGATCCGGGGACAGGTCCCTCTAGCACAGATACGCAGTATTTT. Encoded protein: CSVEDPGTGPSSTDTQYF.

CDR3 loop: CASSLEISGYGYTF. The CDR3 nucleotides are TGTGCCAGCAGCTTAGAAATCTCGGGGTATGGCTACACCTTC. The chain recombines TRBV7-9 with TRBJ1-2; no definite D call. Trimming cost V 1 base and J 5 bases, with 11 bases left between them. From germline, CDR1 is SEHNR and CDR2 FQNEAQ (reference sequence). The CDR3 spans 14 residues.

V and J are TRBV7-9 and TRBJ1-1, with D possibly matching TRBD1 (5 bases). This CDR3 has 12 residues. Germline lookup yields CDR1 SEHNR and CDR2 FQNEAQ (reference sequence). V was clipped by 1 base and J by 11 bases, with 11 bases between them. In DNA form, the CDR3 reads TGTGCCAGCAGCTTAGAAGGGGTGTGGGCTTTCTTT. Amino acid sequence: CASSLEGVWAFF.

The chain is built from TRBV14 and TRBJ1-4; D might be TRBD1 (5 bases). There are 15 residues in the CDR3. CDR1 and CDR2 from the germline V gene are SGHDN and FVKESK. V was shortened by 1 base and J by 8 bases, with 14 bases between the two germline ends. The DNA of the CDR3 is TGTGCCAGCAGCCAAGTTGGGGCCTCGAGAGAAAAACTGTTTTTT. Its protein product is CASSQVGASREKLFF.